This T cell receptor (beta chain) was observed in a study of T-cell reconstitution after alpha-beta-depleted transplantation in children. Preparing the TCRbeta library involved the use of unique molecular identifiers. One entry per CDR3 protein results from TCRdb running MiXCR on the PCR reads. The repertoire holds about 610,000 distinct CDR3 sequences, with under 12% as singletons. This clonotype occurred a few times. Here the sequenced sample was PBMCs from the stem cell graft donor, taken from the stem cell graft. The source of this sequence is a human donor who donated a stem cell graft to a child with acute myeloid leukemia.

CDR3 in amino acids: CASIGPSGRRYEQYF. The DNA of the CDR3 is TGTGCCAGCATAGGTCCTAGCGGGAGACGGTACGAGCAGTACTTC. This chain uses TRBV28 with TRBJ2-7, with 10 bases identical to TRBD2. V trimming: 7 bases; J trimming: 4 bases; junction bases outside the gene matches: 10. Germline V lookup: CDR1 MDHEN, CDR2 SYDVKM. CDR3 length: 15 amino acids. Variable domain in full (rest from reference TRBV28 and TRBJ2-7): DVKVTQSSRYLVKRTGEKVFLECVQDMDHENMFWYRQDPGLGLRLIYFSYDVKMKEKGDIPEGYSVSREKKERFSLILESASTNQTSMYLCASIGPSGRRYEQYFGPGTRLTVT.